The clone carrying this TCR beta chain was seen ten or more times. Via MiXCR, TCRdb re-called the RT-PCR reads, giving one row per CDR3 protein. The data show more than 550,000 distinct CDR3 sequences, with about 14% seen just once and roughly 3.6% held by the top ten. V gave up 1 base and J gave up 4 bases; unmatched junction bases: 1. The CDR3 loop spans 14 amino acids. Germline CDR1 is SGHTA and CDR2 is FQGNSA. Sequencing was performed on memory CD4+ T cells from blood. The genes are TRBV7-2 and TRBJ1-2; 9 nucleotides match TRBD1. This clonotype originated in a female donor in good health, serving as a healthy control. CDR3 sequence: CASSLGGQGYGYTF. The CDR3 DNA is TGTGCCAGCAGCTTAGGGGGACAGGGCTATGGCTACACCTTC.